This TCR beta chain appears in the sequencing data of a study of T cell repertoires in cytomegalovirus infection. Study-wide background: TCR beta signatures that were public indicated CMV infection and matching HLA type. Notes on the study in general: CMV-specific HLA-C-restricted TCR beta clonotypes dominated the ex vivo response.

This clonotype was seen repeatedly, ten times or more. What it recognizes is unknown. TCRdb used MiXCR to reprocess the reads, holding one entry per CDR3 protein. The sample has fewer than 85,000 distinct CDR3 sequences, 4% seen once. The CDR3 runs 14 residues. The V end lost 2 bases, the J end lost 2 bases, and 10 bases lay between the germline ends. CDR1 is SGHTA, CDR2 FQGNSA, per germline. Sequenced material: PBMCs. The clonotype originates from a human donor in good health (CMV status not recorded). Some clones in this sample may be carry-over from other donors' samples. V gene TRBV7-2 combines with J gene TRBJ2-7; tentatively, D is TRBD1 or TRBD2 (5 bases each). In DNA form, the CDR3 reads TGTGCCAGCAGCTTATTTCCGGGACCCTACGAGCAGTACTTC. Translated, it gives CASSLFPGPYEQYF.